This T cell receptor beta chain was recorded in a study of glioma-infiltrating T cells. Ten or more counts support this clonotype. This CDR3 is built from 14 residues. CDR1 SGHTA and CDR2 FQGNSA come from the germline V gene. V was pared by 3 bases and J by 4 bases, with 12 bases between. The iRepertoire nested amplicon-rescue multiplex PCR amplified TCR alpha and beta CDR3s from RNA. TCRdb recomputed calls from the multiplex PCR reads with MiXCR, one row per CDR3 protein. The table records roughly 20,000 distinct CDR3 sequences, about 22% of them present only once. This clonotype originated in a human donor with low-grade glioma or glioblastoma, undergoing nonglioma brain surgery, or in good health (not recorded which). The V call is TRBV7-2, the J call TRBJ1-1; D gene uncertain. Material for sequencing was glioma tissue, nonneoplastic brain tissue, or PBMCs (not recorded which). CDR3 sequence reads: CASSFGLERTEAFF. In nucleotides, the CDR3 is TGTGCCAGCAGCTTCGGCCTGGAACGCACTGAAGCTTTCTTT.